This T cell receptor (beta chain) was identified in a study of human T cells and chemical hapten exposure. V gave up 8 bases and J gave up 1 base; unmatched junction bases: 9. Germline loops: CDR1 MNHNS, CDR2 SASEGT. The CDR3 covers 15 residues. Original analysis: Counting gave a median of around 90,000 TCRs per sample, with values ranging from about 23,224 to 700,000. TCRdb analysed the RACE reads with MiXCR anew, one entry per CDR3 protein. TCRdb's processing, not the study's, gives the V and J calls here. The profile shows some 200,000 distinct CDR3 sequences, approximately 20% of them singletons. The time point is: patch test 1, 2 weeks after DPC sensitization. Treatment: therapeutic diphenylcyclopropenone sensitization with weekly scalp DPC. Alopecia patients deemed DPC-suitable, aged 18 to 70, excluding pregnancy. It was from unfractionated whole blood that total RNA was extracted.

The rearrangement joins TRBV6-1 to TRBJ2-5; 8 bases map to TRBD2. The TCR was taken from a woman between 45 and 65 years old with alopecia areata. Some clones in this sample may be carry-over from other donors' samples. Sequencing used whole blood, obtained in connection with sensitization to the hapten diphenylcyclopropenone (DPC). The CDR3, as DNA: TGTGCCAGCTTTGCCGCGGCGGGAGGCCAAGAGACCCAGTACTTC. Amino acid sequence: CASFAAAGGQETQYF.